The clone carrying this T cell receptor beta chain was counted at least ten times. Its antigen remains unknown. Additional DNA sequences in this sample encode the identical CDR3. These data come from a study of beta chain features in type 1 diabetes. CDR3 length: 13 residues. Germline V gene data show CDR1 as SQVTM and CDR2 as ANQGSEA. V was clipped by 1 base and J by 5 bases, with 8 bases between them. Study observations and caveats: Naive, central memory and Treg TCRB repertoires seemed to resemble each other more closely in patients than they did in healthy donors. At VDJ recombination sites, type 1 diabetes patients had fewer insertions and more deleted nucleotides.

All of the isolated RNA was reverse transcribed, so expressed TCRB transcripts were sequenced. Here immunoSEQ multiplex PCR was the method, and the copy in TCRdb shows in-frame clones only, minus some. The sample shows around 250,000 clones, around 26% of them seen only once. V is TRBV29-1 and J is TRBJ2-2; D is undetermined. The material sequenced was central memory CD4+ T cells from blood. The receptor comes from a man aged 30 to 45 in good health. The CDR3 spells CSVEGVGTGELFF. CDR3 in DNA: TGCAGCGTTGAAGGGGTGGGGACCGGGGAGCTGTTTTTT.